The clone carrying this T cell receptor (beta chain) appeared a single time. The antigen remains unidentified. This entry is derived from a study of Ad26.COV2.S vaccination and SARS-CoV-2 variants. Study in general: Dosing was one shot or two shots 56 days apart.

The data were produced by immunoSEQ multiplex PCR, yet TCRdb's version contains in-frame clones alone and is incomplete. The table has 350,000 to 500,000 clones, over 75% seen once. Study outcomes and limitations: It was vaccine recipients, not placebo recipients, who had the higher spike-specific TCR breadth.

Treatment denoted: 19 received Ad26.COV2.S at low or high dose, single or two shots; about five received placebo; per-sample allocation not given. Sampling was performed 63 days after the first vaccine or placebo injection. V was cut by 2 bases and J by 0 bases, with 5 bases left in between. The CDR3 has 14 amino acids. Germline V gives CDR1 LNHDA, CDR2 SQIVND (reference sequence). The starting material was peripheral blood, obtained in a trial of Ad26.COV2.S vaccine versus placebo. This TCR was sampled from a person between 18 and 59 years old who received the Ad26.COV2.S COVID-19 vaccine or a placebo. The chain has TRBV19 and TRBJ2-1; no clear D. CDR3 nucleotide sequence: TGTGCCAGTAGTATACAAAGCTCCTACAATGAGCAGTTCTTC. The encoded protein is CASSIQSSYNEQFF. Looking up the rest from reference TRBV19 and TRBJ2-1 gives the full variable domain: DGGITQSPKYLFRKEGQNVTLSCEQNLNHDAMYWYRQDPGQGLRLIYYSQIVNDFQKGDIAEGYSVSREKKESFPLTVTSAQKNPTAFYLCASSIQSSYNEQFFGPGTRLTVL.